The 31 T cell receptor beta chains below were found in one sample sequenced in a study of shared clonotypes between healthy human individuals. Here immunoSEQ multiplex PCR was the method, and the copy in TCRdb shows in-frame clones only, minus some. The data hold about 320,000 clones, with around 86% observed a single time. The sample consisted of memory CD8+ T cells sorted from blood. Subset given: CD45RO+ cells pooled with CCR7-negative TemRA cells. The receptors derive from a man between 18 and 29 years old in good health.

This chain uses TRBV19 with TRBJ2-7, with 10 nucleotides matching TRBD2. The CDR3 length is 15 residues. The J segment lost 4 bases and the V segment lost 6 bases, leaving 9 bases of the junction unmatched. The germline V gene has CDR1 LNHDA and CDR2 SQIVND (reference sequence). The CDR3 spells CASSAGTSDYYEQYF. In DNA form, the CDR3 reads TGTGCCAGTAGCGCCGGGACTAGCGATTATTACGAGCAGTACTTC.

A few counts support this clone. This sequence joins TRBV23-1 and TRBJ2-2; 8 bases are shared with TRBD1. TRBV23-1 is identified as an open reading frame with a role that is uncertain. This CDR3 contains 17 residues. The V gene end was trimmed by 0 bases and the J gene end by 5 bases; junction bases not matched to a gene: 8. The CDR3 bases are TGCGCCAGCAGTCAATCGGCCGGCAGGGGGCAGACCGGGGAGCTGTTTTTT. As protein: CASSQSAGRGQTGELFF.

This clone was counted only a few times. This chain connects TRBV4-1 to TRBJ1-4, with D perhaps TRBD1 (5 bases). CDR1 MGHRA and CDR2 YSYEKL come from the germline V gene. Trimming removed 4 bases at V and 7 bases at J, with 10 bases between. The CDR3 length is 13 residues. CDR3 in DNA: TGCGCCAGCAGCCGGGGCGGGGGTGAAAAACTGTTTTTT. This translates into CASSRGGGEKLFF.

This clone was found a few times. The chain has TRBV10-3 and TRBJ2-5; D is unclear. The ends were cut back, 0 bases at V and 5 bases at J, with 13 bases in the middle. CDR3 length: 15 residues. Germline CDR1 is ENHRY and CDR2 is SYGVKD. CDR3 DNA: TGTGCCATCAGTGAGTCGCGCGCCTCGGGCGAGACCCAGTACTTC. It yields the protein CAISESRASGETQYF.

The chain joins TRBV7-9 to TRBJ1-2; possibly TRBD1 for D (5 bases). The germline V gene has CDR1 SEHNR and CDR2 FQNEAQ (reference sequence). This CDR3 has 10 amino acids. Trimming took 10 bases from V and 14 from J, leaving 17 bases between them. The DNA of the CDR3 is TGTGCCACCGAGACAGCGACATATACCTTC. Its translation: CATETATYTF.

The V gene is TRBV6-1, the J gene TRBJ2-7, with D hard to call. This CDR3 comprises 13 residues. V shed 4 bases and J shed 5 bases, with 12 bases lying between them. Germline V lookup: CDR1 MNHNS, CDR2 SASEGT. CDR3 sequence: CASSVQDWDEQYF. The CDR3 DNA reads TGTGCCAGCAGTGTCCAAGATTGGGACGAGCAGTACTTC.

The gene calls are TRBV5-4 and TRBJ2-7; D is perhaps TRBD1 (5 bases). V dropped 4 bases and J dropped 0 bases, with 5 bases sitting between them. The length of the CDR3 is 12 residues. The V gene's germline CDR1 is SGHNT and CDR2 YYREEE (reference sequence). The CDR3 loop reads CASSRGSYEQYF. CDR3 coding DNA: TGTGCCAGCAGCAGGGGCTCCTACGAGCAGTACTTC. The variable domain in full, completed from reference TRBV5-4 and TRBJ2-7, reads ETGVTQSPTHLIKTRGQQVTLRCSSQSGHNTVSWYQQALGQGPQFIFQYYREEENGRGNFPPRFSGLQFPNYSSELNVNALELDDSALYLCASSRGSYEQYFGPGTRLTVT.

A note on this clone: It differs at one base from a far larger clone, so likely a read error. Other DNA sequences of this sample code for an identical CDR3. The chain employs TRBV27 and TRBJ2-7, with a possible D match to TRBD2 (5 bases). Germline CDR1 is MNHEY and CDR2 is SMNVEV (reference sequence). The CDR3 extends over 14 amino acids. V was clipped by 6 bases and J by 3 bases, with 15 bases between them. The CDR3, as DNA: TGTGCCAGCAGCTTACGGGGTACAAACTACGAGCAGTACTTC. It specifies CASSLRGTNYEQYF.

This clone was detected once. The chain joins TRBV13 to TRBJ2-7; TRBD2 matches at 9 bases. Trimming removed 1 base from V and 4 bases from J; junction bases left unmatched: 5. Germline lookup yields CDR1 PRHDT and CDR2 FYEKMQ (reference sequence). CDR3 length: 15 residues. The CDR3 DNA follows: TGTGCCAGCAGCTTAGAACTAGCGGGTGGTTACGAGCAGTACTTC. This gives the protein CASSLELAGGYEQYF.

The rearrangement joins TRBV13 to TRBJ1-2, with TRBD1 identical over 8 bases. V shed 3 bases and J 3 bases; nucleotides not matched to a gene: 6. CDR1 and CDR2 from the germline V gene are PRHDT and FYEKMQ (reference sequence). The CDR3 runs to 15 residues. Here the CDR3 reads CASSFTDREDYGYTF. CDR3 nucleotides: TGTGCCAGCAGCTTCACGGACAGGGAGGACTATGGCTACACCTTC. Looking up the rest from reference TRBV13 and TRBJ1-2 gives the full variable domain: AAGVIQSPRHLIKEKRETATLKCYPIPRHDTVYWYQQGPGQDPQFLISFYEKMQSDKGSIPDRFSAQQFSDYHSELNMSSLELGDSALYFCASSFTDREDYGYTFGSGTRLTVV.

The chain carries TRBV7-2 and TRBJ2-7; D ambiguous. CDR1 is SGHTA and CDR2 is FQGNSA in the germline V gene. CDR3 length equals 12 residues. V was clipped by 8 bases and J by 2 bases, with 10 bases between them. The chain's CDR3 is CASALVAYEQYF. The CDR3 DNA sequence: TGTGCCAGCGCACTTGTCGCCTACGAGCAGTACTTC.

DNA for the CDR3: TGTGCCAGCAGCGTAGGAGGGAGTTCCCCCTACGAGCAGTACTTC. Its translation is CASSVGGSSPYEQYF. The chain is built from TRBV9 and TRBJ2-7; weak D call: TRBD2 (5 bases). This CDR3 contains 15 residues. Germline CDR1 reads SGDLS; CDR2 reads YYNGEE. V lost 0 bases and J lost 2, with 12 bases in between.

Many counts were recorded for this clone. V and J are TRBV4-3 and TRBJ2-7; 7 nucleotides match TRBD2. Trimming took 0 bases from V and 4 from J; bases not matched to a gene: 6. CDR3 length: 15 amino acids. Germline values: CDR1 LGHNA, CDR2 YSLEER. CDR3 loop: CASSQESSGKYEQYF. The CDR3 DNA is TGCGCCAGCAGCCAAGAGTCTAGCGGCAAATACGAGCAGTACTTC.

This chain connects TRBV4-1 to TRBJ1-6, with unresolved D. V was clipped by 4 bases and J by 9 bases, with 10 bases between them. The CDR3 spans 13 residues. CDR1 is MGHRA and CDR2 is YSYEKL in the germline V gene. CDR3 sequence reads: CASSLDESSPLHF. CDR3 sequence (DNA): TGCGCCAGCAGCCTAGACGAGAGTTCACCCCTCCACTTT.

The chain has TRBV5-1 and TRBJ2-5; D is perhaps TRBD2 (5 bases). V was cut by 4 bases and J by 3 bases, with 13 bases left in between. This CDR3 is 14 amino acids long. In germline, CDR1 is SGHRS, CDR2 YFSETQ. CDR3 in DNA: TGCGCCAGCAGCCTCCGGACTGTCGAAGAGACCCAGTACTTC. Translated: CASSLRTVEETQYF.

This clone was detected only once. The V gene is TRBV27, the J gene TRBJ1-2; D is possibly TRBD1 (5 bases). This CDR3 comprises 13 residues. CDR1 is MNHEY, CDR2 SMNVEV, per germline (reference sequence). Trimming stripped 6 bases from V and 4 bases from J, with 12 bases between. The DNA of the CDR3 is TGTGCCAGCAGATCTGACAGCCCCTATGGCTACACCTTC. It yields the protein CASRSDSPYGYTF.

The chain employs TRBV7-2 and TRBJ2-7; possible D gene TRBD2, 5 bases. Trimming removed 1 base from V and 1 base from J, with 11 bases in between. In germline, CDR1 is SGHTA, CDR2 FQGNSA. The CDR3 covers 15 residues. In nucleotides, the CDR3 is TGTGCCAGCAGCTTAGTGGACTCCATTTCCTACGAGCAGTACTTC. Amino acids: CASSLVDSISYEQYF.

To note about this clone: A far larger clone is one nucleotide away, so this likely arose from a read error. The gene calls are TRBV2 and TRBJ2-5; D remains unclear. Trimming took off 4 bases at V and 0 bases at J, with 3 bases between the two ends. The CDR3 has 12 amino acids. CDR1 SNHLY and CDR2 FYNNEI come from the germline V gene. CDR3 DNA: TGTGCCAGCAGTGCGTACCAAGAGACCCAGTACTTC. Translating gives CASSAYQETQYF.

The chain combines TRBV7-9 with TRBJ2-1, with D possibly matching TRBD1 (6 bases). The CDR3 contains 15 residues. Germline V gene sequence: CDR1 SEHNR, CDR2 FQNEAQ (reference sequence). V gave up 8 bases and J gave up 7 bases, with 21 bases separating them. CDR3 amino acids: CASGGRTVRPNEQFF. The CDR3 DNA follows: TGTGCCAGCGGCGGTCGGACAGTAAGGCCAAATGAGCAGTTCTTC.

V is TRBV6-1 and J is TRBJ2-7; the match to TRBD2 covers 7 bases. Germline V gene data show CDR1 as MNHNS and CDR2 as SASEGT. The length of the CDR3 is 14 residues. Trimming cost V 6 bases and J 3 bases; bases outside gene matches: 8. Here the CDR3 DNA reads TGTGCCAGCAGGAAAGCGGGGTCGGGCTACGAGCAGTACTTC. It encodes CASRKAGSGYEQYF.

V and J are TRBV5-6 and TRBJ2-1; no clear D gene. The CDR3 loop spans 14 amino acids. Germline loops: CDR1 SGHDT, CDR2 YYEEEE. The V end lost 4 bases, the J end lost 8 bases, and 16 bases lay between the germline ends. CDR3 nucleotides: TGTGCCAGCAGCCCCAGCTTCTTGGGCGATGAGCAGTTCTTC. Translating it yields CASSPSFLGDEQFF.

The genes are TRBV5-6 and TRBJ2-3, with D uncertain. The V gene lost 3 bases and the J gene lost 4 bases, with 12 bases spanning the gap. The CDR3 is 14 amino acids. Germline CDR1 is SGHDT and CDR2 is YYEEEE. The CDR3 loop is CASSSPSSADTQYF. The CDR3 region has the DNA TGTGCCAGCAGCTCTCCCAGTAGTGCAGATACGCAGTATTTT.

This clone was observed many times. The chain is built from TRBV7-9 and TRBJ2-6, with D uncertain. V lost 6 bases and J 3 bases, leaving 6 bases between the germline ends. Germline CDR1 SEHNR, CDR2 FQNEAQ (reference sequence). The CDR3 runs 13 residues. The chain's CDR3 is CASRLNGANVLTF. In nucleotides, the CDR3 is TGTGCCAGCAGGCTAAATGGGGCCAACGTCCTGACTTTC.

As to this clone: This likely traces to a read error, being one base from a far larger clone. The rearrangement uses TRBV11-2 and TRBJ2-1, with a possible D match to TRBD1 (6 bases). Looked up from germline, CDR1 is SGHAT and CDR2 is FQNNGV. The CDR3 is made up of 12 amino acids. V was clipped by 2 bases and J by 7 bases, with 6 bases between them. As DNA, the CDR3 is TGTGCCAGCAGCTTACAGGGGAATGAGCAGTTCTTC. It specifies CASSLQGNEQFF.

The chain uses TRBV10-3 and TRBJ2-7; TRBD1 agrees at 11 bases. The CDR3 totals 15 residues. V trimming: 3 bases; J trimming: 3 bases; junction bases outside the gene matches: 4. The germline V gene encodes CDR1 ENHRY and CDR2 SYGVKD. CDR3: CAISDGTGGSYEQYF. In nucleotides, the CDR3 is TGTGCCATCAGTGATGGGACAGGGGGAAGCTACGAGCAGTACTTC.

This clone showed up just once. V usage is TRBV11-2 and J usage is TRBJ1-3, with 8 positions matching TRBD1. The CDR3 runs 14 residues. Germline CDR1 reads SGHAT; CDR2 reads FQNNGV. The ends lost 1 base at V and 11 bases at J; junction bases unmatched: 7. In DNA form, the CDR3 reads TGTGCCAGCAGCTTAGGGCAGGGGGCTTTCGCCATATATTTT. This sequence encodes CASSLGQGAFAIYF.

The count of this clone is one. This chain links TRBV29-1 with TRBJ2-3; 9 nucleotides align to TRBD2. Losses at the gene ends were 4 bases for V and 2 bases for J; bases not matched to a gene: 4. Germline V CDR1 and CDR2: SQVTM, ANQGSEA. The CDR3 is 14 amino acids. CDR3 in amino acids: CSVGSGGSTDTQYF. Written as DNA, the CDR3 is TGCAGCGTTGGGAGCGGGGGGTCCACAGATACGCAGTATTTT.

The rearrangement uses TRBV11-1 and TRBJ2-1; D might be TRBD1 (6 bases). Germline CDR1 is SGHAT and CDR2 is FQDESV (reference sequence). Between the trimmed V and J ends, which lost 3 bases and 9 bases, there was a span of 18 bases. This CDR3 has 15 amino acids. For the CDR3, the DNA is TGTGCCAGCAGCTTGCGAACAGGGCTTCGGGGTGAGCAGTTCTTC. Translating it yields CASSLRTGLRGEQFF.

This chain connects TRBV27 to TRBJ1-6, with 10 nucleotides matching TRBD1. V was pared by 3 bases and J by 8 bases, with 7 bases of the junction left unmatched. This CDR3 is 16 amino acids long. Looked up from germline, CDR1 is MNHEY and CDR2 is SMNVEV (reference sequence). CDR3 region: CASSLGQGWGDSPLHF. CDR3 sequence (DNA): TGTGCCAGCAGTTTGGGACAGGGGTGGGGGGATTCACCCCTCCACTTT.

CDR3 amino acids: CASRAPQAPYNEQFF. Here the CDR3 DNA reads TGTGCCAGCAGGGCTCCGCAGGCCCCTTACAATGAGCAGTTCTTC. The genes are TRBV9 and TRBJ2-1; D is unresolved. Trimming pared 5 bases from V and 4 bases from J, leaving 16 bases between. CDR3 length: 15 residues. The germline V gene has CDR1 SGDLS and CDR2 YYNGEE. Complete variable domain (other parts from reference TRBV9 and TRBJ2-1): DSGVTQTPKHLITATGQRVTLRCSPRSGDLSVYWYQQSLDQGLQFLIQYYNGEERAKGNILERFSAQQFPDLHSELNLSSLELGDSALYFCASRAPQAPYNEQFFGPGTRLTVL.

V gene TRBV7-9 combines with J gene TRBJ1-4, with D unresolved. Trimming pared 5 bases from V and 4 bases from J, leaving 8 bases between. CDR3 length equals 13 residues. Germline V lookup: CDR1 SEHNR, CDR2 FQNEAQ (reference sequence). CDR3 nucleotides: TGTGCCAGCAGCCCTCCGGGTAATGAAAAACTGTTTTTT. Its translation: CASSPPGNEKLFF.